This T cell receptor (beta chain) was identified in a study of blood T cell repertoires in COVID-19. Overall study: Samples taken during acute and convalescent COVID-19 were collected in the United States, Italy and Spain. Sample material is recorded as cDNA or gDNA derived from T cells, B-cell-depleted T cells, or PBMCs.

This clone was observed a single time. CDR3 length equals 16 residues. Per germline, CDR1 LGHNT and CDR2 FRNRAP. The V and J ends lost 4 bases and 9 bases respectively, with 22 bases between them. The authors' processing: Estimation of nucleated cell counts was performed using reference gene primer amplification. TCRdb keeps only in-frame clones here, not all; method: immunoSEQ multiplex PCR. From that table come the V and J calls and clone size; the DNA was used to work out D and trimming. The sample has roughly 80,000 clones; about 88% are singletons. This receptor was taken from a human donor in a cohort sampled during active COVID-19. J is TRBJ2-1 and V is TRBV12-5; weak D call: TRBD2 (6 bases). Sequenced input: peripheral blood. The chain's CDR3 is CASGSPGGVATPEQFF. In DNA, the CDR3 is TGTGCTAGTGGTTCCCCAGGCGGGGTAGCGACCCCTGAGCAGTTCTTC.